These T cell receptor beta chains were read from a single sample in a study of read filtering for tumor transcriptome and immune sequencing. A single record per CDR3 protein comes from TCRdb applying MiXCR to the reads. The table has under 50,000 distinct CDR3 sequences, approximately 14% seen once; the top ten hold 27%. Source material: a population of CD138-negative cells sorted from bone marrow. These TCRs come from a donor aged 40 or older with multiple myeloma. Both conserved end residues are part of each CDR3. Each record gives: V gene, J gene, clone size, D gene, CDR3 protein, CDR3 DNA. D genes are given only for firm matches. Some rows have no size entry. The others give once, few or many, or a class for an expanded clone.

TRBV19	TRBJ2-6	many	.	CASSIGVYSGANVLTF	TGTGCCAGTAGTATAGGAGTTTACTCTGGGGCCAACGTCCTGACTTTC
TRBV28	TRBJ1-2	many	TRBD1	CASSARTGRGGYTF	TGTGCCAGCAGTGCACGGACAGGGAGAGGTGGCTACACCTTC
TRBV6-5	TRBJ1-1	few	.	CASSYSYGGSHLKAFF	TGTGCCAGCAGTTACTCATACGGGGGCAGCCACCTGAAGGCTTTCTTT
TRBV5-1	TRBJ1-6	.	.	CASSRGGISPLHF	TGCGCCAGCAGCCGGGGGGGGATTTCACCCCTCCACTTT
TRBV10-3	TRBJ1-1	.	.	CAISESTAGTEAFF	TGTGCCATCAGTGAGTCGACCGCCGGCACTGAAGCTTTCTTT
TRBV2	TRBJ1-2	many	.	CASLNYGYTF	TGTGCCAGCTTAAACTATGGCTACACCTTC
TRBV13	TRBJ2-5	many	.	CASSPGASRGGPFQETQYF	TGTGCCAGCAGCCCTGGTGCGTCCAGGGGCGGGCCCTTCCAAGAGACCCAGTACTTC
TRBV29-1	TRBJ2-7	few	.	CSVEDQGSEQCF	TGCAGCGTTGAAGATCAAGGGTCCGAGCAGTGCTTC
TRBV3-1	TRBJ1-1	many	TRBD1	CASSRIPGTGTEAFF	TGTGCCAGCAGCCGAATTCCCGGGACAGGGACTGAAGCTTTCTTT
TRBV20-1	TRBJ2-3	many	.	CSASQAGAGDTQYF	TGCAGTGCTAGCCAAGCCGGGGCAGGGGATACGCAGTATTTT
TRBV10-3	TRBJ2-1	many	TRBD2	CAISEYAGGNEQFF	TGTGCCATCAGTGAGTACGCGGGAGGTAATGAGCAGTTCTTC
TRBV29-1	TRBJ1-1	few	.	CSVARAGTEAFF	TGCAGCGTTGCTCGCGCCGGGACTGAAGCTTTCTTT
TRBV20-1	TRBJ2-7	large	TRBD2	CSASFAGGISYEQYF	TGCAGTGCTAGTTTTGCGGGAGGGATCTCCTACGAGCAGTACTTC
TRBV19	TRBJ1-5	many	.	CASSPSQGPTQPQHF	TGTGCCAGTAGCCCAAGTCAGGGACCGACTCAGCCCCAGCATTTT
TRBV7-3	TRBJ2-3	medium-sized	TRBD2	CASSLTSGSTDTQYF	TGTGCCAGCAGCTTAACTAGCGGGAGCACAGATACGCAGTATTTT
TRBV12-3/TRBV12-4	TRBJ1-3	.	.	CASSNRDNLSGNTIYF	TGTGCCAGCAGCAACCGGGACAACCTCTCTGGAAACACCATATATTTT